This TCR beta chain was sequenced during a study of vaccination and CD4 T cells after COVID-19. Overall study: Post-vaccine specimens were obtained a median approximately 70 days after dose two (range 14 to 241).

Treatment in this sample: roughly 11-day PBMC culture with coronavirus spike peptide pools or control peptides (ViraFEST assay). Expanded clonotypes were found by TCR sequencing after peptide-pool stimulation (ViraFEST). Half the medium was replaced with fresh IL-2 medium on days 3 and 7. This clonotype appeared a single time. Its antigen is as yet unknown. The assay that was used to sequence DNA from cultured CD4+ T cells was the Oncomine TCR Beta short-read assay. TCRdb re-analysed the PCR reads in MiXCR, keeping a single row per CDR3 protein. Of approximately 20,000 distinct CDR3 sequences in the sample, around 50% were seen once. The germline gives CDR1 MDHEN, CDR2 SYDVKM. The V gene lost 7 bases and the J gene lost 3 bases, with 15 bases spanning the gap. CDR3 length equals 14 residues.

This sequence joins TRBV28 and TRBJ1-2; tentatively, D is TRBD1 (5 bases). Sequencing was done on a sample of CD4+ T cells from blood, cultured in vitro. This TCR came from a human donor who had recovered from COVID-19. CDR3 region: CASTPGGFDYGYTF. The CDR3, as DNA: TGTGCCAGCACCCCCGGGGGGTTCGACTATGGCTACACCTTC.